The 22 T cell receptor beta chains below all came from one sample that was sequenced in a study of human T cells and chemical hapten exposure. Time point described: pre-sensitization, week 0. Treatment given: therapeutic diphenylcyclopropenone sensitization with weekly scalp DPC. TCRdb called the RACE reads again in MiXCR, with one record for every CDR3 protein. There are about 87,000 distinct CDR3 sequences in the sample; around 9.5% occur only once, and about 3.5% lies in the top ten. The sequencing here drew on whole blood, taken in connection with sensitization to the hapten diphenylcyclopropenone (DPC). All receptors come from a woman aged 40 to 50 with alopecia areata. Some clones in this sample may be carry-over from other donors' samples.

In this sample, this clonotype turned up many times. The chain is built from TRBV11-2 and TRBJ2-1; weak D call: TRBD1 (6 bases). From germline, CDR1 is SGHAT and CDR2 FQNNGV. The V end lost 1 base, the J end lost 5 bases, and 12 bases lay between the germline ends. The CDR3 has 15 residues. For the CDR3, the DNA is TGTGCCAGCAGCTTAGGAGGGGGTCAGAACAATGAGCAGTTCTTC. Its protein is CASSLGGGQNNEQFF.

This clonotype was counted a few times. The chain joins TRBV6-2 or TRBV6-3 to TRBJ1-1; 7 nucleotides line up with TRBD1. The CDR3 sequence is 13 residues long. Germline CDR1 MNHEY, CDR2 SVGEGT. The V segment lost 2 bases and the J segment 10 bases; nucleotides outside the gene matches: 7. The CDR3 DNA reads TGTGCCAGCAGTTACCTACGGACAGGATCAGCTTTCTTT. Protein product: CASSYLRTGSAFF.

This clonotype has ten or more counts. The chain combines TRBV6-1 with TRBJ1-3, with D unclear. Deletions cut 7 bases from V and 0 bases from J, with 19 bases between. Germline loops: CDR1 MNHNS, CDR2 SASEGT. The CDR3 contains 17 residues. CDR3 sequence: CASTRTGRRSSGNTIYF. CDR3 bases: TGTGCCAGCACCAGGACCGGCCGGCGGTCCTCTGGAAACACCATATATTTT.

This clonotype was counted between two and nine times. The CDR3 here is CASSRLAGALNTDTQYF. CDR3 in DNA: TGTGCCAGCAGTCGTCTGGCTGGGGCCCTAAACACAGATACGCAGTATTTT. The chain recombines TRBV6-2 or TRBV6-3 with TRBJ2-3, with D maybe TRBD1 (5 bases). The V gene's germline CDR1 is MNHEY and CDR2 SVGEGT. The CDR3 sequence is 17 residues long. Trimming removed 5 bases at V and 2 bases at J, with 20 bases between.

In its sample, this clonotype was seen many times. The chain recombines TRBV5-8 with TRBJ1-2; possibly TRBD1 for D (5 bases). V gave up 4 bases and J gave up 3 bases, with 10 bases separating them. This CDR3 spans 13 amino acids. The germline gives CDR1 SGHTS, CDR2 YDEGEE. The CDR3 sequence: CASSRDVDYGYTF. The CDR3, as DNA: TGTGCCAGCAGCCGGGACGTGGACTATGGCTACACCTTC. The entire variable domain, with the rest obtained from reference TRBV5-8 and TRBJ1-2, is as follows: EAGVTQSPTHLIKTRGQQATLRCSPISGHTSVYWYQQALGLGLQFLLWYDEGEERNRGNFPPRFSGRQFPNYSSELNVNALELEDSALYLCASSRDVDYGYTFGSGTRLTVV.

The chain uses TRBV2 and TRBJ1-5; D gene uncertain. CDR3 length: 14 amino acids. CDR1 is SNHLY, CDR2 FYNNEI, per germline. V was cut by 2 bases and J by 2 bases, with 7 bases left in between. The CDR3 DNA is TGTGCCAGCAGTGAAAGGGCGGGCAATCAGCCCCAGCATTTT. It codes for CASSERAGNQPQHF. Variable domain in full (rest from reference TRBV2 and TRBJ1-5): EPEVTQTPSHQVTQMGQEVILRCVPISNHLYFYWYRQILGQKVEFLVSFYNNEISEKSEIFDDQFSVERPDGSNFTLKIRSTKLEDSAMYFCASSERAGNQPQHFGDGTRLSIL.

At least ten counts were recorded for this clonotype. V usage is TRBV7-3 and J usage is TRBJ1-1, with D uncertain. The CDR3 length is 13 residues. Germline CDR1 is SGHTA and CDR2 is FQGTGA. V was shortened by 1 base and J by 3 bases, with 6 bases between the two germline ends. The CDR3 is CASSLIRDTEAFF. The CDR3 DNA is TGTGCCAGCAGCTTAATAAGGGACACTGAAGCTTTCTTT. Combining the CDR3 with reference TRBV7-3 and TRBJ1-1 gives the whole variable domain GAGVSQTPSNKVTEKGKYVELRCDPISGHTALYWYRQSLGQGPEFLIYFQGTGAADDSGLPNDRFFAVRPEGSVSTLKIQRTERGDSAVYLCASSLIRDTEAFFGQGTRLTVV.

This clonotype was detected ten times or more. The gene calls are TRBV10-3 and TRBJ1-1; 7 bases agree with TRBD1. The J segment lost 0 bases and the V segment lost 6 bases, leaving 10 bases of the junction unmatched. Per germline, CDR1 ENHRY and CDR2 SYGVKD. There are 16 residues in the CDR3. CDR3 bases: TGTGCCATCAGATCCCATCAGGGGGGGGTGAACACTGAAGCTTTCTTT. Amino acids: CAIRSHQGGVNTEAFF.

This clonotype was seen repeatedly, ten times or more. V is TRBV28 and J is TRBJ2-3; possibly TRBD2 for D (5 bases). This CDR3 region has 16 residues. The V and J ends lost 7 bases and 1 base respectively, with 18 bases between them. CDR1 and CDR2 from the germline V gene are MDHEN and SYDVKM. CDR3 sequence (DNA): TGTGCCAGCACTCTTATGGCGGGCCTTCGCACAGATACGCAGTATTTT. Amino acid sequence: CASTLMAGLRTDTQYF.

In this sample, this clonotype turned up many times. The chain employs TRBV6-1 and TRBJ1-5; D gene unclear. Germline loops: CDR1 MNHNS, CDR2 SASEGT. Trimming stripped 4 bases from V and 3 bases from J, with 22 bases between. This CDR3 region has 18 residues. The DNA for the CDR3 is TGTGCCAGCAGTGTCCCGGCCAAAAGATCAATAAACAATCAGCCCCAGCATTTT. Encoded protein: CASSVPAKRSINNQPQHF.

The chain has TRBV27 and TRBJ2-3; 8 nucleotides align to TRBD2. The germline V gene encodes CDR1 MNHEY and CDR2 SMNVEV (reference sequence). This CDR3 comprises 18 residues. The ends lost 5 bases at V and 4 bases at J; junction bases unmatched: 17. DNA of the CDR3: TGTGCCAGCAGTCCCCCTTACTTAACGGGGGGGCCAGCAGATACGCAGTATTTT. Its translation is CASSPPYLTGGPADTQYF.

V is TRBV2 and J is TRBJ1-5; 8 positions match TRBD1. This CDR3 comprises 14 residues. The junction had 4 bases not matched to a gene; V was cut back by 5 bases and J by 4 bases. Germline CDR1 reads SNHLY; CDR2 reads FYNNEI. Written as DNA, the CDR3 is TGTGCCAGCAGTTTCAGACAGGGGAATCAGCCCCAGCATTTT. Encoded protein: CASSFRQGNQPQHF. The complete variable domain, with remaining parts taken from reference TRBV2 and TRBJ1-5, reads EPEVTQTPSHQVTQMGQEVILRCVPISNHLYFYWYRQILGQKVEFLVSFYNNEISEKSEIFDDQFSVERPDGSNFTLKIRSTKLEDSAMYFCASSFRQGNQPQHFGDGTRLSIL.

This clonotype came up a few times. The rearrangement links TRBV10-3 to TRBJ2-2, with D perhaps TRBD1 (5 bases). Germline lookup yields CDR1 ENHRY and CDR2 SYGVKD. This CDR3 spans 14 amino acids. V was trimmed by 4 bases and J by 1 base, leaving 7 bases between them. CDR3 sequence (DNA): TGTGCCATCAGTGGACAGATGAACACCGGGGAGCTGTTTTTT. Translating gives CAISGQMNTGELFF.

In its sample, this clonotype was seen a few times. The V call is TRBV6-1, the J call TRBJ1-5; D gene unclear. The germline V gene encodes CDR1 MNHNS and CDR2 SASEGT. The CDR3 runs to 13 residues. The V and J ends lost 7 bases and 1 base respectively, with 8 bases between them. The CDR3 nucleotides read TGTGCCAGCATGCAGGACAGCAATCAGCCCCAGCATTTT. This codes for CASMQDSNQPQHF.

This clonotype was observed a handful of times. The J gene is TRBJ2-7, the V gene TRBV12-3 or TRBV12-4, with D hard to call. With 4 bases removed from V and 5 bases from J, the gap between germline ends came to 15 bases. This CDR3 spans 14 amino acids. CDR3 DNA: TGTGCCAGCAGTTCTGGACGCCGCCATAACGAGCAGTACTTC. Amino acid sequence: CASSSGRRHNEQYF.

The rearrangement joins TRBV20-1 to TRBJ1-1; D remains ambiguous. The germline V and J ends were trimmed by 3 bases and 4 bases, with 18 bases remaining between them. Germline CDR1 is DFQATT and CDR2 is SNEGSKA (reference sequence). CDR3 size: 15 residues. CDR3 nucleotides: TGCAGTGCTAGGCCCCACCCGACCCCGGCCACTGAAGCTTTCTTT. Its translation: CSARPHPTPATEAFF.

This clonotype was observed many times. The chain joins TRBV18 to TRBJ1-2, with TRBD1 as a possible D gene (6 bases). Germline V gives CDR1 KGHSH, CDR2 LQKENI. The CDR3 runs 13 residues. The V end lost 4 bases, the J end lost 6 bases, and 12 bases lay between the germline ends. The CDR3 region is CASSHGQKDGYTF. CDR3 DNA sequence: TGTGCCAGCTCACACGGACAGAAAGATGGCTACACCTTC.

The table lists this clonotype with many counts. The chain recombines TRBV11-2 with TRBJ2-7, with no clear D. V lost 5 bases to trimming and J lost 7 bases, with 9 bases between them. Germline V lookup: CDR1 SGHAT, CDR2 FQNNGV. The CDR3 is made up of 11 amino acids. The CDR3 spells CASSPQAEQYF. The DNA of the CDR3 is TGTGCCAGCAGCCCCCAGGCAGAGCAGTACTTC.

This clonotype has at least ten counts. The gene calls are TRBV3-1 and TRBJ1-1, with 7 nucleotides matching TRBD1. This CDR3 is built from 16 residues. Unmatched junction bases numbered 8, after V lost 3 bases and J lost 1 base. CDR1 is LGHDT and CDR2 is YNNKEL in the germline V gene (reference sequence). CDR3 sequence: CASSQPLTGKNTEAFF. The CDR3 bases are TGTGCCAGCAGCCAGCCCTTGACAGGGAAGAACACTGAAGCTTTCTTT.

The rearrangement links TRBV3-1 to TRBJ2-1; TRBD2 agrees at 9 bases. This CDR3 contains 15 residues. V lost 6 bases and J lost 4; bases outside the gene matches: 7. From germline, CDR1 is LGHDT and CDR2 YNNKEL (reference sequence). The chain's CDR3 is CASSQRGASYNEQFF. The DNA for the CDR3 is TGTGCCAGCAGTCAGCGGGGGGCCTCGTACAATGAGCAGTTCTTC.

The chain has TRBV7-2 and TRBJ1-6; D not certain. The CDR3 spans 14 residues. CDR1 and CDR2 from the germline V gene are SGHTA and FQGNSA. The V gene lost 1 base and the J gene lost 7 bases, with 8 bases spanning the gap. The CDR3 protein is CASSLVGSNSPLHF. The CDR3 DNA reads TGTGCCAGCAGCTTAGTGGGGTCCAATTCACCCCTCCACTTT.

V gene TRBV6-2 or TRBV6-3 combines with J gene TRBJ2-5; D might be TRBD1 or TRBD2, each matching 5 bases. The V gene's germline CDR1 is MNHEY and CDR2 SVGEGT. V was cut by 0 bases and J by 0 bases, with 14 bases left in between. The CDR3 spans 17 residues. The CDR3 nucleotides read TGTGCCAGCAGTTACTCGGAGGACAAGGTGTACCAAGAGACCCAGTACTTC. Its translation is CASSYSEDKVYQETQYF.